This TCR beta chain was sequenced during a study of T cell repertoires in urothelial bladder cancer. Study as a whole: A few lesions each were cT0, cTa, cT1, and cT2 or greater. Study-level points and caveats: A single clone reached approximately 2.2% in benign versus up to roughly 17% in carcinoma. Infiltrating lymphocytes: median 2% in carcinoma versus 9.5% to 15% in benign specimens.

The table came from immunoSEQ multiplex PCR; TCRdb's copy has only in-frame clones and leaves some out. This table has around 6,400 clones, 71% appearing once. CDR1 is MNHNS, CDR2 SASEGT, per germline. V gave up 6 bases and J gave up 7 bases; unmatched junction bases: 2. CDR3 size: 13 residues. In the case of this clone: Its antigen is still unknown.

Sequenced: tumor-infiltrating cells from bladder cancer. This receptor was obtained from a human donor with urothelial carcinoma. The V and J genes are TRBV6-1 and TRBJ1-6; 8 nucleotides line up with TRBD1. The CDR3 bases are TGTGCCAGCAGGGGGACAGGCAATTCACCCCTCCACTTT. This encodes CASRGTGNSPLHF.